This TCR beta chain was documented in a study of blood T cell repertoires in COVID-19. During active infection, Seattle patients enrolled and were then monitored through disease. Trimming took 6 bases from V and 4 from J; bases not matched to a gene: 10. The CDR3 length is 15 residues. Germline assignment: CDR1 SQVTM and CDR2 ANQGSEA. This clone was detected only once. Original data processing: Estimation of nucleated cell counts was performed using reference gene primer amplification. Sequenced by immunoSEQ multiplex PCR; TCRdb stores in-frame clones only, minus some. Clone size and V and J calls were adopted from that table, with D and trimming inferred from the DNA. The sample has about 69,000 clones, approximately 84% seen once.

Material for sequencing was peripheral blood. This clonotype was sampled from a man aged 35 to 55 with COVID-19, enrolled during active disease. V is TRBV29-1 and J is TRBJ2-2; 8 nucleotides agree with TRBD2. This CDR3 reads CSVMPGRAGTGELFF. DNA of the CDR3: TGCAGCGTAATGCCCGGGAGGGCCGGCACCGGGGAGCTGTTTTTT.